This entry lists 5 T cell receptor beta chains sequenced from one sample in a study of blood T cell repertoires in COVID-19. Sequenced by immunoSEQ multiplex PCR; TCRdb stores in-frame clones only, minus some. Of roughly 330,000 clones detected, around nine tenths appear once; the ten largest clones hold 3.5% to 4.5%. The source material was peripheral blood. These receptors originate from a woman between 45 and 60 years old with active or convalescent COVID-19.

The chain links TRBV11-2 to TRBJ2-2; D is possibly TRBD1 (5 bases). In germline, CDR1 is SGHAT, CDR2 FQNNGV. With 3 bases removed from V and 6 bases from J, the gap between germline ends came to 11 bases. The CDR3 length is 14 residues. For the CDR3, the DNA is TGTGCCAGCAGCTTCCAGGGTCGGGCCGGGGAGCTGTTTTTT. It encodes CASSFQGRAGELFF. Drawing the rest from reference TRBV11-2 and TRBJ2-2, the complete variable domain is EAGVAQSPRYKIIEKRQSVAFWCNPISGHATLYWYQQILGQGPKLLIQFQNNGVVDDSQLPKDRFSAERLKGVDSTLKIQPAKLEDSAVYLCASSFQGRAGELFFGEGSRLTVL.

J is TRBJ2-7 and V is TRBV19; perhaps TRBD1 as D (5 bases). The length of the CDR3 is 15 residues. The germline V and J ends were trimmed by 7 bases and 2 bases, with 18 bases remaining between them. Germline loops: CDR1 LNHDA, CDR2 SQIVND (reference sequence). CDR3 sequence reads: CASTIAYQGTYEQYF. In DNA, the CDR3 is TGTGCCAGTACCATAGCCTACCAGGGAACCTACGAGCAGTACTTC.

J is TRBJ2-1 and V is TRBV29-1, with TRBD2 identical over 7 bases. This CDR3 spans 14 amino acids. Germline V CDR1 and CDR2: SQVTM, ANQGSEA. Unmatched junction bases numbered 7, after V lost 5 bases and J lost 3 bases. The CDR3 loop reads CSVQTSVNYNEQFF. The DNA of the CDR3 is TGCAGCGTTCAAACTAGCGTAAACTACAATGAGCAGTTCTTC.

The chain carries TRBV29-1 and TRBJ2-1; TRBD2 matches 13 bases. CDR1 and CDR2 from the germline V gene are SQVTM and ANQGSEA. The V gene end was trimmed by 5 bases and the J gene end by 8 bases; junction bases not matched to a gene: 9. The CDR3 loop spans 15 amino acids. Here the CDR3 reads CSVQRLAGGRDEQFF. CDR3 DNA sequence: TGCAGCGTTCAGAGACTAGCGGGGGGCCGTGATGAGCAGTTCTTC.

This rearrangement joins TRBV18 to TRBJ2-1; 7 bases align to TRBD1. The CDR3 has 18 amino acids. J gave up 5 bases and V 1 base, and 14 bases lay outside the gene matches. The germline CDR1 and CDR2 sequences are KGHSH and LQKENI. The CDR3 coding sequence is TGTGCCAGCTCACCACTCGCAGGGGGACAACCGACACACAATGAGCAGTTCTTC. Protein sequence: CASSPLAGGQPTHNEQFF.